The 9 T cell receptor beta chains presented below share a single source sample, sequenced in a study of cytotoxic CD8 clonotypes in ibrutinib-treated CLL. This table comes from immunoSEQ multiplex PCR, and its TCRdb copy is limited to in-frame clones, with some not included. The sample records 150,000 or so clones, approximately 80% being singletons. The sequencing used PBMCs, collected after 36 months of ibrutinib treatment. All receptors come from a human donor with chronic lymphocytic leukemia.

The chain is built from TRBV5-4 and TRBJ2-1; weak D call: TRBD1 (5 bases). Germline assignment: CDR1 SGHNT and CDR2 YYREEE (reference sequence). Trimming left V 1 base short and J 5 bases short, with 19 bases between. The CDR3 runs 17 residues. The CDR3 loop is CASSLLPRRVGNNEQFF. The CDR3 nucleotides are TGTGCCAGCAGCTTGTTGCCACGCAGGGTAGGGAACAATGAGCAGTTCTTC.

This chain links TRBV5-1 with TRBJ1-3; D might be TRBD1 (5 bases). Germline lookup yields CDR1 SGHRS and CDR2 YFSETQ. The CDR3 spans 14 residues. Trimming cost V 4 bases and J 1 base, with 9 bases left between them. CDR3 sequence reads: CASSIQGSGNTIYF. The CDR3 nucleotides read TGCGCCAGCAGCATCCAGGGTTCTGGAAACACCATATATTTT.

The chain couples TRBV10-3 to TRBJ2-3, with TRBD2 matching 9 bases. CDR3 length equals 12 residues. Per the germline V gene, CDR1 is ENHRY and CDR2 is SYGVKD. J gave up 3 bases and V 9 bases, and 1 base lay outside the gene matches. DNA for the CDR3: TGTGCCATGGCGGGGGGGACAGATACGCAGTATTTT. Its translation: CAMAGGTDTQYF.

Note on this clone: The junction and the germline gene differ at one end; a read error may be behind it. The chain recombines TRBV7-6 with TRBJ2-1, with TRBD2 matching 8 bases. The CDR3 totals 16 residues. Germline-derived CDR1 and CDR2 are SGHVS and FNYEAQ. CDR3 protein: CASSSKAGVSYSEQFF. CDR3 nucleotides: TGTGCCAGCAGCTCGAAAGCGGGAGTCTCATACAGTGAGCAGTTCTTC.

This clone has just one count. The chain couples TRBV18 to TRBJ2-7; D might be TRBD1 or TRBD2, each matching 5 bases. Germline V lookup: CDR1 KGHSH, CDR2 LQKENI. V was trimmed by 5 bases and J by 3 bases, leaving 5 bases between them. There are 11 residues in the CDR3. The CDR3 DNA reads as TGTGCCAGCTCAGGGGGCTACGAGCAGTACTTC. Translation: CASSGGYEQYF. The complete variable domain, with remaining parts taken from reference TRBV18 and TRBJ2-7, reads NAGVMQNPRHLVRRRGQEARLRCSPMKGHSHVYWYRQLPEEGLKFMVYLQKENIIDESGMPKERFSAEFPKEGPSILRIQQVVRGDSAAYFCASSGGYEQYFGPGTRLTVT.

This chain joins TRBV5-1 and TRBJ2-3, with 9 bases matching TRBD2. J gave up 4 bases and V 4 bases, and 10 bases lay outside the gene matches. In germline, CDR1 is SGHRS, CDR2 YFSETQ. The CDR3 is made up of 16 amino acids. The CDR3 bases are TGCGCCAGCAGCCAGGGTAGCGGGAGCCCCCCAGATACGCAGTATTTT. Residues: CASSQGSGSPPDTQYF.

This clone was counted a few times. The chain is built from TRBV6-6 and TRBJ1-1, with 7 bases fitting TRBD1. Trimming took 9 bases from V and 0 from J; bases not matched to a gene: 7. The length of the CDR3 is 14 residues. CDR1 is MNHNY and CDR2 is SVGAGI in the germline V gene (reference sequence). The CDR3, as DNA: TGTGCCAGTACGACAGGGCGCCTGAACACTGAAGCTTTCTTT. It translates to CASTTGRLNTEAFF.

This sequence joins TRBV5-4 and TRBJ2-1; 9 bases map to TRBD2. Per germline, CDR1 SGHNT and CDR2 YYREEE (reference sequence). V was clipped by 1 base and J by 6 bases; unmatched bases: 5. CDR3 size: 15 residues. CDR3 sequence: CASSLLAGVVNEQFF. The DNA for the CDR3 is TGTGCCAGCAGCTTGTTAGCGGGAGTTGTCAATGAGCAGTTCTTC.

The CDR3 sequence: CASSLADVWSPTQPQHF. DNA for the CDR3: TGTGCCAGCAGCTTAGCCGACGTATGGAGTCCCACTCAGCCCCAGCATTTT. The rearrangement joins TRBV7-8 to TRBJ1-5, with unresolved D. The CDR3 extends over 17 amino acids. Germline values: CDR1 SGHVS, CDR2 FQNEAQ. Between the trimmed V and J ends, which lost 0 bases and 6 bases, there was a span of 18 bases.